The subject of this entry is one T cell receptor (beta chain). What it recognizes is unknown. The PCR contained 60 Vbeta and 13 Jbeta primers. TCRdb's copy holds only in-frame clones and misses some; the assay was immunoSEQ multiplex PCR. The sample lists about 160,000 clones; 60% to 80% were seen once. CDR3 length: 16 amino acids. Trimming removed 1 base from V and 2 bases from J, with 13 bases in between. Per the germline V gene, CDR1 is SGHTA and CDR2 is FQGNSA. These data come from a study of cytomegalovirus exposure and HLA in healthy donors. Study-level results: Across donors, most TCRs were seen rarely, yet some public ones were widespread. In an earlier analysis, about 87% or about 30%: the productive usage of most TCR beta V segments.

The rearrangement links TRBV7-2 to TRBJ2-3, with D possibly matching TRBD2 (6 bases). This TCR came from a man aged 18 to 30 in good health and CMV-seropositive. The specimen was PBMCs. CDR3: CASSLGFGGITDTQYF. The CDR3 DNA reads TGTGCCAGCAGCTTAGGGTTCGGAGGGATCACAGATACGCAGTATTTT.